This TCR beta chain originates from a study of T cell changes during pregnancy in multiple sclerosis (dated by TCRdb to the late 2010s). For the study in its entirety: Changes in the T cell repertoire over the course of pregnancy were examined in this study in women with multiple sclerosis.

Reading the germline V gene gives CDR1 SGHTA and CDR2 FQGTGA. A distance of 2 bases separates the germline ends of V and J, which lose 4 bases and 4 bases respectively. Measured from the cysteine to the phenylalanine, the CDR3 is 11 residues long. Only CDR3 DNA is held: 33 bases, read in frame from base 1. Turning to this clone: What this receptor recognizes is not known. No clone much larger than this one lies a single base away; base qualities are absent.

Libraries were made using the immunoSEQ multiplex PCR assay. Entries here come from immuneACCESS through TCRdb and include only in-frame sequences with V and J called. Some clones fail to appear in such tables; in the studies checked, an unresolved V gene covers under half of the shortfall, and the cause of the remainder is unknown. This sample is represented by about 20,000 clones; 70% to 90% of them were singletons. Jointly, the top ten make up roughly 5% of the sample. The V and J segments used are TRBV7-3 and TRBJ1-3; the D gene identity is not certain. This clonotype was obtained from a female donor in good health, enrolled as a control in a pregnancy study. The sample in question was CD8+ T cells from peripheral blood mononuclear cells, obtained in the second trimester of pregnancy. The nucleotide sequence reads TGTGCCAGCAGCTCGGGAAACACCATATATTTT. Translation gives CASSSGNTIYF.